The T cell receptor beta chain under discussion was sequenced for a study of tumor and adjacent non-tumor tissue in lung cancer. Study-wide results and limits: Tumor repertoires had a smaller top 100 clone share than normal lung.

The CDR3 spans 15 amino acids, including both terminal residues. Germline lookup yields CDR1 SGHAT and CDR2 FQNNGV. A single count supports this clonotype. Its antigen remains unidentified. The CDR3 does not close with the conserved phenylalanine or tryptophan, likely indicating a read error. It is unclear where the CDR3 begins or ends on the DNA, so no DNA is shown, and the CDR3 is as TCRdb lists it. Three rounds of nested PCR, following a modified ARM-PCR protocol, produced the TCRbeta library. TCRdb passed the multiplex PCR reads through MiXCR, listing each CDR3 protein once. The data contain over 80,000 distinct CDR3 sequences, around 82% of them singletons. No cell sorting was done before RNA was extracted from the tissue. This non-tumor lung sample came from over 3 cm beyond the tumor edge.

The V and J genes are TRBV11-2 and TRBJ2-7; the table's D call, TRBD2, was not checked against the DNA. The material sequenced was distant non-tumor lung tissue. This clonotype was sampled from a woman between 45 and 65 years old with non-small cell lung cancer. The CDR3 region is CASSPQLADPYEQYL.